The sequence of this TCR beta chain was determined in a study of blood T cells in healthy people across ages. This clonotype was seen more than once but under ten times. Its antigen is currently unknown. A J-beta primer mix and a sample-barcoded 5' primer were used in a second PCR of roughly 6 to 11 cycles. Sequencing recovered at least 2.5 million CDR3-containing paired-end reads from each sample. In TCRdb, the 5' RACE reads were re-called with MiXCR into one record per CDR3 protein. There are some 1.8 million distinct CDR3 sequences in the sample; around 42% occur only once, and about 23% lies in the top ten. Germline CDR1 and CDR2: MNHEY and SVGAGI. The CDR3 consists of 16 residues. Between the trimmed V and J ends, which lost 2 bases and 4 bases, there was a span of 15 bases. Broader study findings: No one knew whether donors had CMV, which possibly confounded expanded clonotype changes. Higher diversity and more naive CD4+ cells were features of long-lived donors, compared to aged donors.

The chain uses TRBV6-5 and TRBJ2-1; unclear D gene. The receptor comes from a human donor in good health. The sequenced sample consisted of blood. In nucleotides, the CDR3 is TGTGCCAGCAGTTACGTACTGGGCCGCACGTACAATGAGCAGTTCTTC. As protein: CASSYVLGRTYNEQFF.